This passage covers 23 T cell receptor beta chains from one sample sequenced in a study of blood T cell repertoires in COVID-19. TCRdb's copy holds only in-frame clones and misses some; the assay was immunoSEQ multiplex PCR. The sample includes under 250,000 clones, about 80% of them seen just once. Sequenced: peripheral blood. These receptors were taken from a woman aged 60-75 years with acute or convalescent COVID-19.

The chain links TRBV4-2 to TRBJ1-3, with TRBD1 as a possible D gene (5 bases). The CDR3 is 17 residues long. V dropped 0 bases and J dropped 0 bases, with 12 bases sitting between them. Germline V lookup: CDR1 LGHNA, CDR2 YNFKEQ. CDR3 in amino acids: CASSQDQRGVSGNTIYF. The CDR3 DNA sequence: TGTGCCAGCAGCCAAGATCAAAGGGGCGTCTCTGGAAACACCATATATTTT.

This chain connects TRBV5-6 to TRBJ2-5, with 9 bases aligning to TRBD2. There are 15 residues in the CDR3. CDR1 is SGHDT, CDR2 YYEEEE, per germline. V was clipped by 3 bases and J by 3 bases; unmatched bases: 6. CDR3: CASSSLAGTKETQYF. CDR3 bases: TGTGCCAGCAGCTCTCTAGCGGGGACAAAAGAGACCCAGTACTTC. Looking up the rest from reference TRBV5-6 and TRBJ2-5 gives the full variable domain: DAGVTQSPTHLIKTRGQQVTLRCSPKSGHDTVSWYQQALGQGPQFIFQYYEEEERQRGNFPDRFSGHQFPNYSSELNVNALLLGDSALYLCASSSLAGTKETQYFGPGTRLLVL.

The J gene is TRBJ1-2, the V gene TRBV5-6; 8 bases are a match to TRBD1. The J segment lost 3 bases and the V segment lost 2 bases, leaving 18 bases of the junction unmatched. The CDR3 covers 19 residues. CDR1 is SGHDT and CDR2 is YYEEEE in the germline V gene. CDR3 DNA: TGTGCCAGCAGCTTTTCGACAACCGGACAGGGATGGGGATACTATGGCTACACCTTC. Its protein product is CASSFSTTGQGWGYYGYTF. The entire variable domain, with the rest obtained from reference TRBV5-6 and TRBJ1-2, is as follows: DAGVTQSPTHLIKTRGQQVTLRCSPKSGHDTVSWYQQALGQGPQFIFQYYEEEERQRGNFPDRFSGHQFPNYSSELNVNALLLGDSALYLCASSFSTTGQGWGYYGYTFGSGTRLTVV.

This chain connects TRBV2 to TRBJ1-1; D not resolved. Between the trimmed V and J ends, which lost 2 bases and 11 bases, there was a span of 12 bases. This CDR3 spans 12 amino acids. Germline V lookup: CDR1 SNHLY, CDR2 FYNNEI. CDR3 loop: CASSEILSAAFF. In DNA, the CDR3 is TGTGCCAGCAGTGAAATATTGTCAGCGGCTTTCTTT.

The V gene is TRBV19, the J gene TRBJ1-5; TRBD1 aligns across 11 bases. In germline, CDR1 is LNHDA, CDR2 SQIVND (reference sequence). This CDR3 region has 15 residues. J was trimmed by 6 bases and V by 4 bases; bases with no gene match: 5. The CDR3 DNA sequence: TGTGCCAGTAGTACTGGACAGGGGGCGGTTCAGCCCCAGCATTTT. It is translated as CASSTGQGAVQPQHF.

This chain uses TRBV5-5 with TRBJ1-3; D is unresolved. Trimming shortened V by 0 bases and J by 4 bases, and 11 bases separated the two germline ends. The CDR3 runs 15 residues. Germline CDR1 SGHKS, CDR2 YYEKEE (reference sequence). CDR3 region: CASSLALPNGNTIYF. CDR3 sequence (DNA): TGTGCCAGCAGCTTGGCCCTCCCTAACGGAAACACCATATATTTT.

The rearrangement joins TRBV6-5 to TRBJ1-1; D uncertain. CDR1 and CDR2 (germline): MNHEY, SVGAGI. V was clipped by 4 bases and J by 4 bases, with 19 bases between them. The CDR3 runs 16 residues. The DNA of the CDR3 is TGTGCCAGCAGTTCGACCGTAGAGGGTGGCGGCACTGAAGCTTTCTTT. Its translation: CASSSTVEGGGTEAFF.

This chain connects TRBV19 to TRBJ2-4; D gene unclear. In germline, CDR1 is LNHDA, CDR2 SQIVND (reference sequence). The V end lost 9 bases, the J end lost 0 bases, and 15 bases lay between the germline ends. The CDR3 totals 15 residues. The CDR3 region is CASSGHHLAKNIQYF. CDR3 DNA sequence: TGTGCCAGCTCGGGTCATCATCTAGCCAAAAACATTCAGTACTTC.

The CDR3 loop is CASSSGLAGGQFF. CDR3 DNA sequence: TGTGCCAGCAGCTCGGGACTAGCGGGGGGGCAGTTCTTC. The V call is TRBV7-2, the J call TRBJ2-1; 15 bases fit TRBD2. CDR3 length: 13 residues. Trimming removed 4 bases from V and 12 bases from J; junction bases left unmatched: 1. Germline V gene sequence: CDR1 SGHTA, CDR2 FQGNSA.

The chain joins TRBV7-6 to TRBJ1-2; TRBD1 might be the D (5 bases). The CDR3 is 17 residues long. Germline-derived CDR1 and CDR2 are SGHVS and FNYEAQ. V lost 5 bases and J lost 7, with 26 bases in between. The CDR3 DNA reads as TGTGCCAGCAGCCCCCTGGCGGGAGGGGTATCTATGGTTGGCTACACCTTC. It codes for CASSPLAGGVSMVGYTF.

This clone was counted only a few times. The chain's CDR3 is CASSPEGLLSTDTQYF. The DNA for the CDR3 is TGTGCCAGCAGCCCGGAGGGCCTCCTTAGCACAGATACGCAGTATTTT. V and J are TRBV5-6 and TRBJ2-3; tentatively, D is TRBD2 (6 bases). This CDR3 is 16 amino acids long. Germline V CDR1 and CDR2: SGHDT, YYEEEE. Trimming took 4 bases from V and 0 from J, leaving 15 bases between them.

This clone is a singleton in its sample. This chain uses TRBV28 with TRBJ1-1; no clear D gene. V was trimmed by 5 bases and J by 6 bases, leaving 13 bases between them. The germline gives CDR1 MDHEN, CDR2 SYDVKM. The CDR3 is 13 amino acids. In DNA, the CDR3 is TGTGCCAGCAGTCCTTTACGCCCGGCTGAAGCTTTCTTT. This translates into CASSPLRPAEAFF. Complete variable domain (other parts from reference TRBV28 and TRBJ1-1): DVKVTQSSRYLVKRTGEKVFLECVQDMDHENMFWYRQDPGLGLRLIYFSYDVKMKEKGDIPEGYSVSREKKERFSLILESASTNQTSMYLCASSPLRPAEAFFGQGTRLTVV.

The J gene is TRBJ1-3, the V gene TRBV7-9, with 10 positions matching TRBD1. Trimming at V came to 5 bases and at J to 0 bases, leaving 4 bases not matched to a gene. The CDR3 has 16 amino acids. CDR1 and CDR2 from the germline V gene are SEHNR and FQNEAQ (reference sequence). The CDR3 reads CASSEGQGSSGNTIYF. DNA for the CDR3: TGTGCCAGCAGCGAGGGACAGGGGAGCTCTGGAAACACCATATATTTT.

This clone was detected ten times or more. The chain has TRBV9 and TRBJ1-3; D not certain. Germline values: CDR1 SGDLS, CDR2 YYNGEE. The CDR3 covers 15 residues. Trimming removed 3 bases from V and 7 bases from J, with 17 bases in between. This chain's CDR3 is CASSAYPNSMNTIYF. CDR3 coding DNA: TGTGCCAGCAGCGCATACCCCAACTCCATGAACACCATATATTTT.

The chain has TRBV28 and TRBJ2-1; maybe TRBD2 (7 bases). CDR3 length: 16 residues. Trimming took off 5 bases at V and 9 bases at J, with 23 bases between the two ends. Germline V gene sequence: CDR1 MDHEN, CDR2 SYDVKM. CDR3 sequence reads: CASSLISGGPRSEQFF. The CDR3 nucleotides are TGTGCCAGCAGTCTTATTTCGGGGGGCCCCCGGAGTGAGCAGTTCTTC. Full variable domain (outside the CDR3, taken from reference TRBV28 and TRBJ2-1): DVKVTQSSRYLVKRTGEKVFLECVQDMDHENMFWYRQDPGLGLRLIYFSYDVKMKEKGDIPEGYSVSREKKERFSLILESASTNQTSMYLCASSLISGGPRSEQFFGPGTRLTVL.

The sample holds one count of this clone. The genes are TRBV12-3 or TRBV12-4 and TRBJ1-2, with D tentatively TRBD1 (5 bases). There are 13 residues in the CDR3. Trimming took 4 bases from V and 4 from J, leaving 10 bases between them. CDR3 DNA sequence: TGTGCCAGCAGTTGGAGGGGTGGCTATGGCTACACCTTC. Amino acids: CASSWRGGYGYTF.

The rearrangement links TRBV5-1 to TRBJ1-4, with 8 bases aligning to TRBD1. Losses at the gene ends were 6 bases for V and 1 base for J; bases not matched to a gene: 2. The length of the CDR3 is 14 residues. Germline CDR1 reads SGHRS; CDR2 reads YFSETQ. The DNA for the CDR3 is TGCGCCAGCAAGGGACAGGAAACTAATGAAAAACTGTTTTTT. The encoded protein is CASKGQETNEKLFF.

The rearrangement links TRBV9 to TRBJ2-1, with 9 nucleotides matching TRBD2. Germline CDR1 and CDR2: SGDLS and YYNGEE. This CDR3 contains 16 residues. The trim removed 0 bases at V and 7 bases at J, leaving 8 bases unmatched. This CDR3 reads CASSVGGGAVDNEQFF. For the CDR3, the DNA is TGTGCCAGCAGCGTAGGCGGGGGGGCCGTTGATAATGAGCAGTTCTTC.

The rearrangement joins TRBV7-9 to TRBJ2-5, with D tentatively TRBD2 (6 bases). Deletions cut 1 base from V and 5 bases from J, with 14 bases between. This CDR3 is built from 15 residues. Germline V gene data show CDR1 as SEHNR and CDR2 as FQNEAQ (reference sequence). DNA for the CDR3: TGTGCCAGCAGCTTAGGAGCTAGCGTAGTGGAGACCCAGTACTTC. Translated, it gives CASSLGASVVETQYF.

This clone came up a few times. V is TRBV4-1 and J is TRBJ1-1; D remains ambiguous. The V gene's germline CDR1 is MGHRA and CDR2 YSYEKL. V lost 2 bases, J lost 7 bases, and 14 bases lay in between. The length of the CDR3 is 14 residues. The CDR3 coding sequence is TGCGCCAGCAGCCAATTAACGTCACCCTATGAAGCTTTCTTT. Amino acid sequence: CASSQLTSPYEAFF.

The rearrangement joins TRBV7-2 to TRBJ2-2; TRBD2 matches 8 bases. The CDR3 sequence is 17 residues long. The V and J ends lost 5 bases and 4 bases, in that order; junction bases with no gene match: 12. Germline lookup yields CDR1 SGHTA and CDR2 FQGNSA. The CDR3 loop reads CASSARPGGAITGELFF. The CDR3 DNA sequence: TGTGCCAGCAGCGCCCGGCCGGGGGGGGCCATCACCGGGGAGCTGTTTTTT. Together with reference TRBV7-2 and TRBJ2-2, the CDR3 gives the full variable domain: GAGVSQSPSNKVTEKGKDVELRCDPISGHTALYWYRQSLGQGLEFLIYFQGNSAPDKSGLPSDRFSAERTGGSVSTLTIQRTQQEDSAVYLCASSARPGGAITGELFFGEGSRLTVL.

The chain combines TRBV5-4 with TRBJ2-1; 8 nucleotides match TRBD2. The CDR3 is 15 amino acids. Trimming at V came to 4 bases and at J to 7 bases, leaving 10 bases not matched to a gene. Per the germline V gene, CDR1 is SGHNT and CDR2 is YYREEE (reference sequence). CDR3 in DNA: TGTGCCAGCAGCCCCGGGGGACTAGGACAAAATGAGCAGTTCTTC. Its translation is CASSPGGLGQNEQFF.

The J gene is TRBJ1-5, the V gene TRBV10-1; D gene unclear. Germline V gene sequence: CDR1 WNHNN, CDR2 SYGVQD (reference sequence). The CDR3 consists of 17 residues. Trimming took off 10 bases at V and 0 bases at J, with 22 bases between the two ends. The CDR3 protein is CAIQTGPTYYSNQPQHF. CDR3 sequence (DNA): TGCGCCATCCAGACGGGTCCTACCTACTATAGCAATCAGCCCCAGCATTTT.